The 9 T cell receptor beta chains reported below all come from one sample, sequenced in a study of blood T cell repertoires in COVID-19. Clones were read by immunoSEQ multiplex PCR, and TCRdb kept only the in-frame ones, dropping some. The sample yields a few hundred thousand clones, just under 90% seen once. What was sequenced was peripheral blood. The receptors were sampled from a woman between 45 and 65 years old with COVID-19, enrolled during active disease.

The V and J genes are TRBV19 and TRBJ2-5; D possibly corresponds to TRBD1 (6 bases). V was shortened by 1 base and J by 4 bases, with 16 bases between the two germline ends. Germline CDR1 LNHDA, CDR2 SQIVND (reference sequence). CDR3 length: 16 residues. CDR3: CASSIGRSPQGETQYF. The DNA for the CDR3 is TGTGCCAGTAGTATAGGTAGGAGCCCACAGGGAGAGACCCAGTACTTC.

The CDR3 DNA follows: TGTGCCAGTAGTATAGGACCCGGGGGGGATGAGACCCAGTACTTC. It is translated as CASSIGPGGDETQYF. The chain joins TRBV19 to TRBJ2-5, with 8 bases identical to TRBD2. Germline CDR1 and CDR2: LNHDA and SQIVND (reference sequence). Trimming removed 1 base from V and 5 bases from J; junction bases left unmatched: 6. This CDR3 contains 15 residues. The full variable domain, in which reference TRBV19 and TRBJ2-5 provide the parts outside the CDR3, is DGGITQSPKYLFRKEGQNVTLSCEQNLNHDAMYWYRQDPGQGLRLIYYSQIVNDFQKGDIAEGYSVSREKKESFPLTVTSAQKNPTAFYLCASSIGPGGDETQYFGPGTRLLVL.

The genes are TRBV5-1 and TRBJ2-1; tentative D call: TRBD2 (6 bases). Germline V lookup: CDR1 SGHRS, CDR2 YFSETQ. This CDR3 contains 14 residues. The V end lost 3 bases, the J end lost 8 bases, and 15 bases lay between the germline ends. CDR3 amino acids: CASSYGGGEDEQFF. In nucleotides, the CDR3 is TGCGCCAGCAGCTATGGAGGAGGGGAGGATGAGCAGTTCTTC.

J is TRBJ2-1 and V is TRBV24-1, with D unresolved. The CDR3 contains 12 residues. Between the trimmed V and J ends, which lost 1 base and 7 bases, there was a span of 4 bases. CDR1 is KGHDR, CDR2 SFDVKD, per germline. The CDR3 here is CATSDFLNEQFF. The CDR3, as DNA: TGTGCCACCAGTGATTTCCTGAATGAGCAGTTCTTC.

This clone was found once. The CDR3 here is CASSLDRTGDYGYTF. DNA for the CDR3: TGTGCCAGCAGCCTCGACCGGACAGGGGACTATGGCTACACCTTC. This rearrangement joins TRBV27 to TRBJ1-2; 9 bases map to TRBD1. The CDR3 has 15 residues. V lost 6 bases to trimming and J lost 3 bases; unmatched junction nucleotides: 8. Germline V gene sequence: CDR1 MNHEY, CDR2 SMNVEV (reference sequence).

This sequence joins TRBV7-7 and TRBJ2-5; 10 bases map to TRBD1. The J segment lost 5 bases and the V segment lost 1 base, leaving 4 bases of the junction unmatched. The germline gives CDR1 SSHAT, CDR2 FNYEAQ (reference sequence). CDR3 length equals 15 residues. The CDR3 sequence: CASSLDGTGAETQYF. As DNA, the CDR3 is TGTGCCAGCAGCTTAGACGGGACAGGGGCGGAGACCCAGTACTTC.

The chain recombines TRBV7-2 with TRBJ2-1, with unresolved D. Per germline, CDR1 SGHTA and CDR2 FQGNSA. The CDR3 spans 14 residues. V dropped 6 bases and J dropped 8 bases, with 17 bases sitting between them. The CDR3 DNA follows: TGTGCCAGCAGTTTAAGACGGCAGCGCGATGAGCAGTTCTTC. This encodes CASSLRRQRDEQFF. Filled out from reference TRBV7-2 and TRBJ2-1, the complete variable domain reads GAGVSQSPSNKVTEKGKDVELRCDPISGHTALYWYRQSLGQGLEFLIYFQGNSAPDKSGLPSDRFSAERTGGSVSTLTIQRTQQEDSAVYLCASSLRRQRDEQFFGPGTRLTVL.

V and J are TRBV9 and TRBJ2-3, with 11 positions matching TRBD1. The CDR3 is made up of 19 amino acids. The germline CDR1 and CDR2 sequences are SGDLS and YYNGEE. V was clipped by 3 bases and J by 4 bases; unmatched bases: 16. For the CDR3, the DNA is TGTGCCAGCAGCGGGGGAACGGGACAGGGGGATGCAAGTGCAGATACGCAGTATTTT. Translating gives CASSGGTGQGDASADTQYF.

The chain joins TRBV30 to TRBJ1-3, with TRBD1 identical over 7 bases. The CDR3 runs to 15 residues. Per germline, CDR1 GTSNPN and CDR2 SVGIG (reference sequence). V gave up 2 bases and J gave up 2 bases; unmatched junction bases: 6. CDR3 DNA sequence: TGTGCCTGGAGTCGACAGGGTAGAACTGGAAACACCATATATTTT. Translation gives CAWSRQGRTGNTIYF.